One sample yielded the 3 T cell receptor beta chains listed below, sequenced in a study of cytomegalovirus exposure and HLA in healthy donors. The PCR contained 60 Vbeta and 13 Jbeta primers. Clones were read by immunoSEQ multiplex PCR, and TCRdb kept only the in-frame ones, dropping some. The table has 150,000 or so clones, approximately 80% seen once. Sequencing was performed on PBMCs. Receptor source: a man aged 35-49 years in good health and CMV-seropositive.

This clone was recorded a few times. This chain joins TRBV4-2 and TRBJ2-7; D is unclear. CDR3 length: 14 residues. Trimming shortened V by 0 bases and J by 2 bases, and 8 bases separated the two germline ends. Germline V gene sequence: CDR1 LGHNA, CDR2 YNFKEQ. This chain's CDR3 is CASSQEWQTYEQYF. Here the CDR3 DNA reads TGTGCCAGCAGCCAAGAGTGGCAGACCTACGAGCAGTACTTC.

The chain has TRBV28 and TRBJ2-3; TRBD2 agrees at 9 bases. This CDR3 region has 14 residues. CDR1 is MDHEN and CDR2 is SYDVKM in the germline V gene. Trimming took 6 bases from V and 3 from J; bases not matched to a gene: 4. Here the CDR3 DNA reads TGTGCCAGCAGGATTAGCGGGAGAACAGATACGCAGTATTTT. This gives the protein CASRISGRTDTQYF.

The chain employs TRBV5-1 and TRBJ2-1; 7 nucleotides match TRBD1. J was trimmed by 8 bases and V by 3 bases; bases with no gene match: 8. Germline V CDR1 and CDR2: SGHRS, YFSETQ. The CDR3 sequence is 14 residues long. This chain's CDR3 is CASSWNRGSDEQFF. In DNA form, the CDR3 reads TGCGCCAGCAGCTGGAACAGGGGAAGCGATGAGCAGTTCTTC.